This paragraph covers one T cell receptor (beta chain) sequence. The sample originates from a study of blood T cell repertoires in COVID-19. Germline V lookup: CDR1 SGHTA, CDR2 FQGNSA. Trimming cost V 5 bases and J 4 bases, with 9 bases left between them. The CDR3 totals 13 residues. The repertoire was sequenced with immunoSEQ multiplex PCR; TCRdb's copy has only in-frame clones and lacks some. The sample lists 150,000 to 160,000 clones, 75% to 95% occurring once. The V gene is TRBV7-2, the J gene TRBJ2-1; unclear D gene. The TCR was taken from a man aged 50-60 years with acute or convalescent COVID-19. Specimen: peripheral blood. The CDR3 loop is CASSVNKYNEQFF. CDR3 in DNA: TGTGCCAGCAGCGTCAACAAGTACAATGAGCAGTTCTTC.